This T cell receptor (beta chain) was captured by sequencing in a study of Ad26.COV2.S vaccination and SARS-CoV-2 variants. Germline CDR1 reads MNHNY; CDR2 reads SVGAGI (reference sequence). The CDR3 has 13 residues. Trimming at V came to 5 bases and at J to 3 bases, leaving 4 bases not matched to a gene. The data were produced by immunoSEQ multiplex PCR, yet TCRdb's version contains in-frame clones alone and is incomplete. The table has more than 400,000 clones, roughly 91% seen once. As to treatment: around 19 received Ad26.COV2.S at low or high dose, single or two shots; about 5 received placebo; per-sample allocation not given. The samples date from day 63 after the first vaccine or placebo injection. The individual, an adult aged 18-55 years, was a donor in Boston.

The TCR comes from a person aged 18-60 years who received the Ad26.COV2.S COVID-19 vaccine or a placebo. Sequenced here: peripheral blood, sampled in a trial of Ad26.COV2.S vaccine versus placebo. The chain is built from TRBV6-6 and TRBJ2-7; 7 bases line up with TRBD1. In nucleotides, the CDR3 is TGTGCCAGCAGTAACAGGGGATACTACGAGCAGTACTTC. Translation gives CASSNRGYYEQYF.